These T cell receptor beta chains were read from a single sample in a study of T cell repertoires in cytomegalovirus infection. TCRdb ran MiXCR on the reads and lists one entry per CDR3 protein. The profile shows hundreds of thousands of distinct CDR3 sequences, roughly a sixth of them singletons. The sequenced sample consisted of PBMCs. The receptors stem from a human donor in good health (CMV status not recorded). Some clones in this sample may be carry-over from other donors' samples. Each CDR3 is given with its conserved first and last residue. A D gene is named only where the DNA matches it firmly. Size tells how often a clone was seen (once, few, many) or the class of an expanded clone, and some rows leave it out.

j_gene	d_gene	abundance	v_gene	CDR3aa	CDR3nt
TRBJ1-1	-	few	TRBV28	CASSLSSQMNTEAFF	TGTGCCAGCAGTTTATCAAGCCAGATGAACACTGAAGCTTTCTTT
TRBJ1-2	-	-	TRBV20-1	CSATSGDYYGYTF	TGCAGTGCTACCTCAGGGGATTACTATGGCTACACCTTC
TRBJ2-1	TRBD2	-	TRBV5-5	CASSSNGGNSYNEQFF	TGTGCCAGCAGCTCAAACGGGGGGAACTCCTACAATGAGCAGTTCTTC
TRBJ2-1	TRBD2	few	TRBV7-2	CATLGLAGHNEQFF	TGTGCCACCCTAGGACTAGCGGGACACAATGAGCAGTTCTTC
TRBJ1-1	-	many	TRBV12-3/TRBV12-4	CATTTGWNTEAFF	TGTGCCACCACGACAGGTTGGAACACTGAAGCTTTCTTT
TRBJ2-1	-	few	TRBV20-1	CSARDPALNEQFF	TGCAGTGCTAGAGATCCAGCCCTAAATGAGCAGTTCTTC
TRBJ1-1	TRBD1	few	TRBV6-6	CASSYRTGDEAFF	TGTGCCAGCAGTTACCGGACAGGGGATGAAGCTTTCTTT
TRBJ2-3	-	-	TRBV10-3	CAISETRHLASRDTQYF	TGTGCCATCAGTGAAACCCGACATCTCGCTAGCAGAGATACGCAGTATTTT
TRBJ1-6	-	-	TRBV5-1	CASSFGTLESPLHF	TGCGCCAGCAGCTTCGGGACCTTGGAATCACCCCTCCACTTT
TRBJ1-1	-	-	TRBV2	CASSAARMNTEAFF	TGTGCCAGCAGTGCGGCACGTATGAACACTGAAGCTTTCTTT
TRBJ1-1	TRBD1	-	TRBV4-2	CASSQSDRDNTEAFF	TGTGCCAGCAGCCAAAGCGACAGGGACAACACTGAAGCTTTCTTT
TRBJ1-1	-	-	TRBV6-8	CASSYRVTGNTEAFF	TGTGCCAGCAGTTACCGTGTGACGGGGAACACTGAAGCTTTCTTT
TRBJ1-1	-	few	TRBV24-1	CATSEGAGTEAFF	TGTGCCACCAGTGAGGGGGCGGGCACTGAAGCTTTCTTT
TRBJ2-7	TRBD1	-	TRBV5-4	CASRSDDRGLDEQYF	TGTGCCAGCAGATCGGACGACAGGGGTCTTGACGAGCAGTACTTC
TRBJ2-5	-	many	TRBV11-1	CASSLSRSGQETQYF	TGTGCCAGCAGCTTATCCCGGAGCGGCCAAGAGACCCAGTACTTC
TRBJ1-4	TRBD1	-	TRBV7-2	CASSSTRQGRKLFF	TGTGCCAGCAGCTCGACGAGACAGGGGCGAAAACTGTTTTTT
TRBJ2-5	-	many	TRBV11-3	CASSLFQGETQYF	TGTGCCAGCAGCTTATTCCAGGGTGAGACCCAGTACTTC
TRBJ1-1	-	many	TRBV7-2	CASSQWTANTEAFF	TGTGCCAGCAGCCAGTGGACAGCAAACACTGAAGCTTTCTTT
TRBJ1-1	-	few	TRBV5-1	CASSPTARVTEAFF	TGCGCCAGCAGCCCTACGGCTAGGGTCACTGAAGCTTTCTTT
TRBJ2-5	TRBD2	-	TRBV5-4	CASSLETSGNLQETQYF	TGTGCCAGCAGTTTGGAGACTAGCGGGAACTTACAAGAGACCCAGTACTTC
TRBJ1-2	-	few	TRBV20-1	CSAPMDFNYGYTF	TGCAGTGCACCCATGGACTTTAACTATGGCTACACCTTC
TRBJ1-2	-	many	TRBV20-1	CSALGDVSNYGYTF	TGCAGTGCTCTCGGGGACGTATCTAACTATGGCTACACCTTC
TRBJ2-2	TRBD1	-	TRBV15	CATSRRWTGAYTGELFF	TGTGCCACCAGCAGGAGGTGGACAGGGGCTTACACCGGGGAGCTGTTTTTT
TRBJ2-2	-	-	TRBV4-1	CASSQVLITGELFF	TGCGCCAGCAGCCAAGTATTAATCACCGGGGAGCTGTTTTTT
TRBJ1-5	TRBD1	few	TRBV28	CASSLETGGRNQPQHF	TGTGCCAGCAGTCTTGAAACAGGGGGACGCAATCAGCCCCAGCATTTT
TRBJ2-1	TRBD1	many	TRBV4-1	CASSLLTGYFSNEQFF	TGCGCCAGCAGTCTACTGACAGGGTATTTTTCTAATGAGCAGTTCTTC
TRBJ1-2	-	few	TRBV4-3	CASSQVGGLYGYTF	TGCGCCAGCAGCCAAGTTGGGGGTCTCTATGGCTACACCTTC
TRBJ2-3	TRBD2	-	TRBV5-1	CASSFWTSGGSEDTQYF	TGCGCCAGCAGCTTCTGGACTAGCGGGGGATCAGAAGATACGCAGTATTTT
TRBJ2-7	-	-	TRBV6-2/TRBV6-3	CASSPTADEQYF	TGTGCCAGCAGCCCGACAGCGGACGAGCAGTACTTC
TRBJ2-7	TRBD1	-	TRBV27	CASRSNRGYSYEQYF	TGTGCCAGCAGATCCAACAGGGGTTACTCCTACGAGCAGTACTTC
TRBJ2-3	TRBD2	many	TRBV12-3/TRBV12-4	CASGTSGSDTQYF	TGTGCCAGCGGGACTAGCGGTTCGGATACGCAGTATTTT
TRBJ1-1	TRBD1	-	TRBV12-3/TRBV12-4	CASRPTGGVTEAFF	TGTGCCAGCAGGCCGACAGGGGGCGTCACTGAAGCTTTCTTT
TRBJ2-5	TRBD1	many	TRBV5-1	CASSRAQGAGTETQYF	TGCGCCAGCAGCCGTGCACAGGGGGCGGGAACAGAGACCCAGTACTTC
TRBJ2-7	-	many	TRBV12-3/TRBV12-4	CASSFGQTYEQYF	TGTGCCAGCAGTTTCGGCCAAACCTACGAGCAGTACTTC
TRBJ2-7	TRBD2	few	TRBV5-1	CASSFGLAGARGEQYF	TGCGCCAGCAGCTTTGGACTAGCGGGGGCTCGGGGCGAGCAGTACTTC
TRBJ2-2	-	many	TRBV7-3	CASSTRQTTNTGELFF	TGTGCCAGCAGCACCCGACAGACAACTAACACCGGGGAGCTGTTTTTT
TRBJ2-1	TRBD2	many	TRBV7-2	CASSLNSGYNEQFF	TGTGCCAGCAGCTTAAATAGCGGGTACAATGAGCAGTTCTTC
TRBJ2-7	-	many	TRBV7-2	CASSLVVKSYEQYF	TGTGCCAGCAGCTTGGTCGTAAAATCCTACGAGCAGTACTTC
TRBJ2-7	TRBD1	many	TRBV7-8	CASSRRQGEGEQYF	TGTGCCAGCAGCCGAAGACAGGGGGAGGGCGAGCAGTACTTC
TRBJ1-1	-	many	TRBV12-3/TRBV12-4	CASSFTVNTEAFF	TGTGCCAGCAGTTTCACCGTGAACACTGAAGCTTTCTTT